The entry that follows covers one T cell receptor (beta chain) sequence. No antigen is known for it. This sample was taken from a study of T cells after yellow fever vaccination. Germline CDR1 is SGHTA and CDR2 is FQGNSA. The CDR3 is made up of 15 amino acids. The germline V and J ends were trimmed by 4 bases and 6 bases, with 16 bases remaining between them. Study-level results: Clones that expanded after primary vaccination mostly reappeared after the booster (less than 98% CD4, 70% to 90% CD8). Among all clonotypes, a small share was observed in both CD4 and CD8 compartments. It was the secondary response that reached its peak faster, day 5 versus 15, but it was weaker.

A single record per CDR3 protein comes from TCRdb applying MiXCR to the 5' RACE reads. The table includes 550,000 or so distinct CDR3 sequences, roughly 19% detected once. This receptor was identified in a man aged 25-45 years who received the YFV17D yellow fever vaccine. V usage is TRBV7-2 and J usage is TRBJ2-1; D may be TRBD1 (6 bases). The sample was PBMCs, taken 15 days after the yellow fever booster vaccination. CDR3 amino acids: CASSSTGQSINEQFF. The CDR3 nucleotides read TGTGCCAGCAGCTCCACTGGACAGTCGATCAATGAGCAGTTCTTC.